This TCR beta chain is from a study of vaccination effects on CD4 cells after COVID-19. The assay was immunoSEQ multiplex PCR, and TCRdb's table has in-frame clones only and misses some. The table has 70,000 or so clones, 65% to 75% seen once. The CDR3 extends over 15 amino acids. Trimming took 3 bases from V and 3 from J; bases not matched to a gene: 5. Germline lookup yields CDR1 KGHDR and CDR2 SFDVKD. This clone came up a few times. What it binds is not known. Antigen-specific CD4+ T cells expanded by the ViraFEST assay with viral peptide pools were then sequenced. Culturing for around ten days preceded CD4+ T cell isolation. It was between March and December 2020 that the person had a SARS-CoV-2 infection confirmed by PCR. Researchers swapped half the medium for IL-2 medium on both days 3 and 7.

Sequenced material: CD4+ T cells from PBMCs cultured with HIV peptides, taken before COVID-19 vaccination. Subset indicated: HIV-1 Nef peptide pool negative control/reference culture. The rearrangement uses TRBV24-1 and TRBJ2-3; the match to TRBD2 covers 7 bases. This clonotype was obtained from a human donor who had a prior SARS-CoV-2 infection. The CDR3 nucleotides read TGTGCCACCAGTGATCGGTTTAGCGGGACAGATACGCAGTATTTT. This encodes CATSDRFSGTDTQYF.